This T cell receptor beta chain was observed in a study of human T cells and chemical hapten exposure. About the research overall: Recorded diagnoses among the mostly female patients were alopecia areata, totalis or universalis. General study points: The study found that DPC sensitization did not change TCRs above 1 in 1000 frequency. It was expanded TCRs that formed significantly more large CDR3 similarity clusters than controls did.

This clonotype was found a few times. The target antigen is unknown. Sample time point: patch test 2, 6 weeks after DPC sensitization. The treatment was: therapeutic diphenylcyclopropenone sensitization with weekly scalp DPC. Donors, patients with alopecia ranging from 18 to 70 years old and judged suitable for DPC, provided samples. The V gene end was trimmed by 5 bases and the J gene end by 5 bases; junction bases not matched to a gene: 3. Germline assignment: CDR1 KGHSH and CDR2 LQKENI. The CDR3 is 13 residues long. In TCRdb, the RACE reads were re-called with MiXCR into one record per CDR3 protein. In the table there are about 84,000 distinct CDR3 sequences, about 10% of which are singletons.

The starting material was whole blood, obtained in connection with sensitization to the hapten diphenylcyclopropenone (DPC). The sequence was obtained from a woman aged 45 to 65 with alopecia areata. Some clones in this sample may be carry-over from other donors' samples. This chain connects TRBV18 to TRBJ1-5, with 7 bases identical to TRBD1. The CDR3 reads CASSGDRDQPQHF. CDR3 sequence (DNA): TGTGCCAGCTCAGGGGACAGAGATCAGCCCCAGCATTTT.